This is a list of T cell receptor beta chains from one sample in a study of response to subunit inactivated influenza vaccine. MiXCR, applied by TCRdb to the RT-PCR reads, yields one record per CDR3 protein. This sample carries about 190,000 distinct CDR3 sequences, approximately 14% of them seen once, and the ten largest clones take roughly 24%. The starting material was CD8+ T cells sorted from PBMCs, obtained 5 days after vaccination. These receptors were taken from a man aged 45-65 years who received an inactivated influenza vaccine. CDR3s include the opening cysteine and the closing phenylalanine or tryptophan. The D gene is left open where the match is weak. Some rows have no size entry. The others give once, few or many, or a class for an expanded clone.

d_gene | j_gene | abundance | v_gene | CDR3aa | CDR3nt
. | TRBJ2-3 | . | TRBV13 | CASSSAGTLHTDTQYF | TGTGCCAGCAGCTCAGCCGGGACGCTCCACACAGATACGCAGTATTTT
TRBD2 | TRBJ2-7 | few | TRBV14 | CASSQEGVLAGGLAYEQYF | TGTGCCAGCAGCCAAGAAGGGGTACTAGCGGGAGGCCTGGCCTACGAGCAGTACTTC
TRBD1 | TRBJ2-7 | few | TRBV6-2/TRBV6-3 | CASSLPRQGLYEQYF | TGTGCCAGCAGTCTGCCCCGACAGGGTCTCTACGAGCAGTACTTC
. | TRBJ2-2 | many | TRBV29-1 | CSVGVGAGELFF | TGCAGCGTTGGAGTAGGGGCCGGGGAGCTGTTTTTT
. | TRBJ2-5 | few | TRBV28 | CASSPTWGRLQETQYF | TGTGCCAGCAGCCCCACCTGGGGGCGACTCCAAGAGACCCAGTACTTC
. | TRBJ2-1 | many | TRBV5-1 | CASSLAEMYNEQFF | TGCGCCAGCAGCTTGGCCGAAATGTACAATGAGCAGTTCTTC
. | TRBJ1-2 | few | TRBV12-3/TRBV12-4 | CASSLIRDGNYGYTF | TGTGCCAGCAGTCTCATCCGGGACGGCAACTATGGCTACACCTTC
. | TRBJ2-5 | few | TRBV4-2 | CASNPESGQETQYF | TGTGCCAGCAACCCCGAGAGTGGACAAGAGACCCAGTACTTC
. | TRBJ2-3 | . | TRBV7-9 | CASKLGGTDTQYF | TGTGCCAGCAAGCTAGGGGGCACAGATACGCAGTATTTT
TRBD1 | TRBJ1-1 | few | TRBV27 | CASRGQGGYTEAFF | TGTGCCAGCAGGGGACAGGGTGGGTACACTGAAGCTTTCTTT
. | TRBJ2-3 | . | TRBV4-3 | CASSQDWRQVRTDTQYF | TGCGCCAGCAGCCAAGATTGGAGGCAGGTCCGCACAGATACGCAGTATTTT
. | TRBJ2-5 | many | TRBV7-9 | CASRQGLSETQYF | TGTGCCAGCAGACAGGGATTAAGTGAGACCCAGTACTTC
. | TRBJ1-3 | . | TRBV28 | CASSFTASGNTIYF | TGTGCCAGCAGTTTTACAGCCTCTGGAAACACCATATATTTT
TRBD2 | TRBJ2-3 | . | TRBV3-1 | CARSSPGLRLAGEDTQYF | TGTGCCCGCAGCTCGCCGGGGCTAAGGCTAGCGGGGGAGGATACGCAGTATTTT
TRBD2 | TRBJ2-3 | . | TRBV11-3 | CASSGGGADTQYF | TGTGCCAGCAGCGGCGGGGGTGCGGATACGCAGTATTTT
. | TRBJ2-5 | . | TRBV7-2 | CASTDPGEPWGTQYF | TGTGCCAGCACCGACCCGGGGGAACCTTGGGGGACCCAGTACTTC
TRBD1 | TRBJ2-7 | once | TRBV2 | CASVFGTVPSYEQYF | TGTGCCAGCGTTTTCGGGACAGTTCCCTCCTACGAGCAGTACTTC
. | TRBJ2-7 | . | TRBV2 | CASSEALRGDEEQYF | TGTGCCAGCAGTGAAGCGCTTCGAGGGGATGAAGAGCAGTACTTC
TRBD1 | TRBJ1-1 | few | TRBV7-6 | CASSLPGQGAESGTEAFF | TGTGCCAGCAGCTTACCGGGACAGGGGGCGGAGAGTGGCACTGAAGCTTTCTTT
TRBD2 | TRBJ2-3 | few | TRBV5-1 | CASSFLAGGPTDTQYF | TGCGCCAGCAGCTTTCTAGCGGGGGGCCCCACAGATACGCAGTATTTT
. | TRBJ2-7 | many | TRBV20-1 | CSARDLTGPSYEQYF | TGCAGTGCTAGAGATTTGACCGGGCCGTCCTACGAGCAGTACTTC
TRBD1 | TRBJ2-5 | . | TRBV6-5 | CASSLTGGAGTQYF | TGTGCCAGCAGTTTGACAGGGGGCGCGGGGACCCAGTACTTC
TRBD2 | TRBJ2-3 | few | TRBV6-2/TRBV6-3 | CASKAGGPKDTQYF | TGTGCCAGCAAAGCGGGAGGGCCCAAAGATACGCAGTATTTT
TRBD2 | TRBJ2-3 | once | TRBV9 | CASSAPRLAVGNTDTQYF | TGTGCCAGCAGCGCCCCCCGACTAGCGGTGGGGAACACAGATACGCAGTATTTT
. | TRBJ2-4 | . | TRBV13 | CASSTRPNIQYF | TGTGCCAGCAGCACCCGACCAAACATTCAGTACTTC
. | TRBJ1-5 | . | TRBV6-1 | CASSVRGERGNQPQHF | TGTGCCAGCAGTGTTAGGGGGGAAAGAGGCAATCAGCCCCAGCATTTT
. | TRBJ2-6 | once | TRBV18 | CASSPPTGTGANVLTF | TGTGCCAGCTCACCACCTACAGGGACCGGGGCCAACGTCCTGACTTTC
TRBD1 | TRBJ1-1 | . | TRBV5-1 | CASSSWTGLMNTEAFF | TGCGCCAGCAGCTCTTGGACAGGGCTAATGAACACTGAAGCTTTCTTT
. | TRBJ2-7 | few | TRBV6-1 | CASSADSGGPPYEQYF | TGTGCCAGCAGTGCCGATTCCGGGGGACCTCCCTACGAGCAGTACTTC
TRBD1 | TRBJ1-2 | medium-sized | TRBV12-3/TRBV12-4 | CASSLWDRTFYGYTF | TGTGCCAGCAGTTTATGGGACAGGACCTTCTATGGCTACACCTTC
TRBD1 | TRBJ2-1 | few | TRBV6-5 | CASSYHRGKGSYNEQFF | TGTGCCAGCAGTTACCACAGGGGGAAGGGCTCCTACAATGAGCAGTTCTTC
TRBD2 | TRBJ2-1 | . | TRBV2 | CASSDRLAGGDNEQFF | TGTGCCAGCAGTGACCGTTTGGCGGGGGGTGACAATGAGCAGTTCTTC
. | TRBJ1-2 | many | TRBV6-6 | CASSYSAGEVVGYTF | TGTGCCAGCAGTTACTCGGCCGGGGAGGTGGTCGGCTACACCTTC
. | TRBJ2-7 | few | TRBV28 | CAGRQENYEQYF | TGTGCCGGACGACAGGAGAACTACGAGCAGTACTTC
TRBD1 | TRBJ2-1 | . | TRBV18 | CASSARGTVYNEQFF | TGTGCCAGCTCAGCAAGAGGGACAGTTTACAATGAGCAGTTCTTC
TRBD2 | TRBJ2-3 | few | TRBV7-7 | CAVSLQRGGLDTQYF | TGTGCTGTCAGCTTACAGCGGGGGGGCTTAGATACGCAGTATTTT
. | TRBJ2-1 | many | TRBV15 | CATSSRGSPYNEQFF | TGTGCCACCAGCTCCCGGGGGAGTCCCTACAATGAGCAGTTCTTC
. | TRBJ2-2 | few | TRBV7-9 | CASSLGPRELFF | TGTGCCAGCAGCTTAGGGCCCCGGGAGCTGTTTTTT
. | TRBJ2-1 | few | TRBV11-3 | CASSLRGRADPGEQFF | TGTGCCAGCAGCCTCAGGGGCCGTGCAGACCCCGGTGAGCAGTTCTTC
. | TRBJ1-5 | few | TRBV6-2/TRBV6-3 | CASSYGRVQPQHF | TGTGCCAGCAGTTACGGCAGAGTACAGCCCCAGCATTTT
. | TRBJ2-7 | few | TRBV5-1 | CASSFGDATYEQYF | TGCGCCAGCAGCTTTGGCGACGCAACCTACGAGCAGTACTTC
. | TRBJ2-3 | . | TRBV5-5 | CASSFFQFLGTDTQYF | TGTGCCAGCAGCTTTTTCCAGTTCCTCGGCACAGATACGCAGTATTTT
. | TRBJ2-7 | . | TRBV4-3 | CASSQGASRGHEQYF | TGCGCCAGCAGCCAGGGCGCCTCCAGGGGCCACGAGCAGTACTTC
TRBD2 | TRBJ2-2 | few | TRBV7-7 | CASSPLAGGPGELFF | TGTGCTAGCAGCCCTCTAGCGGGGGGCCCCGGGGAGCTGTTTTTT
TRBD2 | TRBJ2-5 | few | TRBV13 | CASSSTSKLGASGGHHQETQYF | TGTGCCAGCAGCTCAACATCAAAATTAGGTGCTAGCGGGGGGCATCACCAAGAGACCCAGTACTTC